In this sample, the clone carrying this TCR beta chain turned up many times. Antigen: not known. This sample was taken from a study of T cells in Graves' hyperthyroidism and ophthalmopathy. This CDR3 comprises 14 residues. V lost 7 bases and J lost 5; bases outside the gene matches: 7. In germline, CDR1 is MNHNS, CDR2 SASEGT. TCR beta CDR3 sequences were amplified from RNA transcripts. First-round RT-PCR targeting the TCR CDR3 was performed with the HTBI primer set. TCRdb re-called the multiplex PCR reads with MiXCR, one entry per CDR3 protein. The sample contains 690,000 or so distinct CDR3 sequences, roughly a sixth of which appear only once. Study-level points and caveats: The blood repertoire included most of the expanded thyroid clonotypes above 0.001.

This receptor was identified in a woman between 50 and 59 years old with Graves' hyperthyroidism that later progressed to Graves' ophthalmopathy. This chain uses TRBV6-1 with TRBJ2-1; 8 nucleotides line up with TRBD1. Sequencing was done on a sample of blood. CDR3 coding DNA: TGTGCCAGCATTCGACAGGGGAGGCACAATGAGCAGTTCTTC. Protein: CASIRQGRHNEQFF.